This TCR beta chain was captured by sequencing in a study of esophageal squamous cell carcinoma under preoperative chemotherapy. Time point described: after preoperative PTX-NDP chemotherapy. Broader study findings: Paclitaxel-nedaplatin therapy caused immediate, substantial clonotype frequency changes. After treatment, tumor-infiltrating lymphocytes seemed to come partly from incoming peripheral T cells, not only local changes.

About this clonotype: Its target is unknown.

Germline V gene sequence: CDR1 MNHEY, CDR2 SMNVEV (reference sequence). The ends lost 3 bases at V and 2 bases at J; junction bases unmatched: 1. The CDR3 is made up of 14 amino acids. Each CDR3 protein is one row after TCRdb ran MiXCR on the PCR reads. The sample shows some 18,000 distinct CDR3 sequences, about 45% of them seen only once. The receptor was isolated from a human donor with esophageal squamous cell carcinoma. The donor label of this sample is uncertain. This specimen was collected from a patient given preoperative chemotherapy. The gene calls are TRBV27 and TRBJ2-3; 8 nucleotides line up with TRBD2. The DNA for the CDR3 is TGTGCCAGCAGTTTCGGACTAGCCACAGATACGCAGTATTTT. Protein: CASSFGLATDTQYF.